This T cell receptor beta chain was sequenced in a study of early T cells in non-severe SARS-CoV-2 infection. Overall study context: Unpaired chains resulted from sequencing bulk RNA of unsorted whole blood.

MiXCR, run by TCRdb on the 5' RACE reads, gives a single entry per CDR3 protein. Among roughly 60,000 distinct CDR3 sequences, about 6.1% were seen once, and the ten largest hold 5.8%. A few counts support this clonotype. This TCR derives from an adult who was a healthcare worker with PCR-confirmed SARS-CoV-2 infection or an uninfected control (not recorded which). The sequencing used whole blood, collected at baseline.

The CDR3, as DNA: TGTGCCAGTAGTATTAGGGATCCGGCAAAAGGAAGCTCCTACGAGCAGTACTTC. Its protein is CASSIRDPAKGSSYEQYF. The rearrangement links TRBV19 to TRBJ2-7; D ambiguous. The CDR3 runs to 18 residues. The germline CDR1 and CDR2 sequences are LNHDA and SQIVND (reference sequence). The germline V and J ends were trimmed by 3 bases and 0 bases, with 21 bases remaining between them.